Listed here is a single T cell receptor beta chain. This clonotype was counted only a few times. What antigen it recognizes has not been identified. No much larger clonotype is one base removed from it; base qualities were not supplied. These data originate in a study of regulatory T cells in long-lasting Graves disease (dated by TCRdb to the early 2020s). Describing the broader study: In the newly diagnosed Graves' disease group, patients had been taking antithyroid drugs for less than 3 months. This study used TCR sequencing and RNA sequencing of peripheral blood to compare persistent Graves' disease patients against newly diagnosed Graves' disease patients. The study took place in China and was registered as a clinical trial. A total of roughly 35 samples underwent TCR sequencing: about 13 from persistent and about 20 from newly diagnosed Graves' disease patients.

The library came from multiplex PCR. TCRdb records Illumina HiSeq 4000 as the sequencer. TCR beta libraries were built with iRepertoire HTBI primers and Arm-PCR amplification of CDR3 regions. Before sequencing, the PCR products went through gel purification. The published analysis was carried out like this. Gene usage analysis of CDR3 amino acid clonotypes used the approximately 62 TRBV and some 13 TRBJ segments found across samples. Filtered high-quality paired reads were merged into contigs using COPE and FqMerger. BLAST was used to align contigs to IMGT TRBV, TRBD and TRBJ reference genes, and CDR3 was defined according to IMGT. Any clonotype with a frequency above 0.1% was classified as a highly expanded clone. Shannon entropy served as the measure of repertoire diversity, while the Gini coefficient captured V-J evenness. Clonotypes shared by more than one individual were considered public. The public reads were run again by TCRdb, first through fastp at Q25 and then through MiXCR, and only productive beta chains were kept. A single entry per CDR3 protein holds the most common genes and DNA from its merged rows. The V and J calls were not made by the authors but by TCRdb's processing. For this sample there are under 700,000 distinct CDR3 sequences; more than 15% appear just once. Roughly 25% of the sample is held by the ten biggest clonotypes.

The germline V gene (reference sequence) yields SEHNR for CDR1 and FQNEAQ for CDR2. The CDR3, cysteine through phenylalanine, is 15 amino acids long. Of the read, only the CDR3 DNA is kept; its 45 bases are in frame from base 1. Germline trimming amounts to 3 bases on V and 6 bases on J, with 6 as the count of junction bases outside the gene matches. Broader findings and caveats from the paper: TRBV28, TRBJ1-2 and TRBJ2-5 were preferentially used in persistent disease, while TRBV20-1 and TRBJ2-1 were favored in newly diagnosed disease. Only the TCR beta chain was sequenced and analyzed. More public clonotypes were shared among persistent patients (approximately 3,000) than among newly diagnosed patients (966). The small sample size was acknowledged by the authors as a limitation that may reduce accuracy. Lower TCR Shannon entropy and fewer highly expanded clones were observed in persistent Graves' disease patients than in newly diagnosed patients, which suggested clonal expansion. Because the primary lesion, thyroid tissue, could not be accessed, the study looked at peripheral blood alone.

Taken with the paper, the label for time point translates to: newly diagnosed GD, antithyroid drugs for less than 3 months. For both TCR sequencing and RNA sequencing, RNA was extracted from PBMCs in TRIzol. The diagnosis of Graves' disease followed American Thyroid Association guidelines. Recruitment of patients was carried out at an endocrinology department in Xi'an, China. Each patient gave about 9.1 milliliters of peripheral blood, collected in an EDTA anticoagulant tube. Ficoll Paque Plus density gradient separation was used to isolate PBMCs, and no further T cell sorting was done. An Agilent 2100 Bioanalyzer and agarose gel were used to check RNA quality, and a NanoDrop 2000 was used to measure RNA concentration. These same data were also listed under a study on T cells in Graves' hyperthyroidism and ophthalmopathy. The second investigation adds: A patient counted as having stable Graves' hyperthyroidism if no progression to ophthalmopathy occurred over 18 months of follow-up. Hyperthyroidism patients were aged 18 to 65 years and newly diagnosed, with disease duration of less than 2 months. Any patient with an uncontrolled infection, another autoimmune disease, pregnancy or lactation was excluded. Clinical symptoms, serum thyroxine and TRAb, thyroid ultrasound, and orbital computed tomography formed the basis for the diagnoses. The first round of RT-PCR for the TCR CDR3 was performed with the HTBI primer set and the Qiagen OneStep RT-PCR kit. Most expanded thyroid clonotypes (frequency above 0.001) were also detected in blood, suggesting blood repertoires may reflect thyroid immune responses. A 13 V-J signature model separated ophthalmopathy from stable hyperthyroidism, with roughly 88% sensitivity and roughly 84% specificity in cross-validation and 80%/75% in testing. In validation, the model predicted progression to ophthalmopathy a median of about 5.9 months before onset, with about 71% sensitivity and roughly 72% specificity. TCR V-J signatures able to tell the groups apart were searched for in a discovery cohort of approximately 95 patients, of whom 40 to 45 had Graves' ophthalmopathy and 57 had stable Graves' hyperthyroidism. Prospective prediction of ophthalmopathy was tested in an independent validation cohort consisting of roughly 20 hyperthyroidism patients and 17 patients who later progressed to ophthalmopathy. The 100 or so discovery patients were randomly divided into training and test sets at a 7:3 ratio. In more than five Graves' hyperthyroidism patients, the study also compared T-cell repertoires from thyroid tissue with T-cell repertoires from blood. Following sampling, methimazole starting at 30 mg daily was given to hyperthyroidism patients, and high-dose intravenous methylprednisolone was given to ophthalmopathy patients. Libraries were constructed in a second round of multiplex PCR, after which size selection and purification were performed. The libraries were sequenced on an Illumina HiSeq2000 using paired-end 100 bp reads. SOAPnuke was used to process the raw data, with reads discarded if the reads contained adapters or uncalled bases, had a mean Phred below 15, or lacked an exact constant-primer or identifier match. High-quality paired reads were merged with COPE v1.2.5, and unique nucleotide sequences were defined as clonotypes. MiTCR v1.1 was used to align clonotypes to the IMGT TRBV, TRBD and TRBJ reference segments. Analysis was restricted to V-J combinations with a frequency above 0.0001, which covered 99% to 99.2% of repertoires. The TCS score was defined as the ratio of F50 (clonal expansion) to E x V (chaos), calculated using BLOSUM62-based TCRdist between CDR3 peptides within each V-J. Welch's t-statistics and random forest reduced roughly 530 V-J features to 10 to 15, which were used in a naive Bayes classifier (R e1071). No statistical method was used to set the sample size in advance, and investigators knew the group allocation. TCR Vbeta CDR3 sequencing of fewer than 150 peripheral blood samples (more than 40 ophthalmopathy, some 75 hyperthyroidism and roughly 17 progressor patients) is reported in the paper.

The TCR was taken from a woman aged 40-65 years with Graves disease. Donor details come from another sample of the same person, matched by shared clones. The rearranged chain carries TRBV7-9 and TRBJ2-1, with TRBD1 matching 9 junction bases. The sequenced sample was peripheral blood mononuclear cells (PBMCs), obtained at new diagnosis, from a patient treated with antithyroid drugs. The bases read TGTGCCAGCAGCTTCTCGGGACAGGGATCCAATGAGCAGTTCTTC. Its translation reads: CASSFSGQGSNEQFF.